The sequence of this T cell receptor beta chain was determined in a study of naive and memory T cell subsets. Whole-study results and caveats: TCR counts from RNA may reflect activation-linked expression changes.

Both TRBC1 and TRBC2 were covered by a beta constant-region primer of two equimolar oligonucleotides. Four rounds of PCR amplified the ligated cDNA using nested alpha and beta constant-region primers plus SP2. TCRdb analysed the UMI-ligation and nested PCR reads with MiXCR anew, one entry per CDR3 protein. The sample records about 120,000 distinct CDR3 sequences, about 36% being singletons. This clonotype was seen a few times. Its antigen is currently unknown. The CDR3 covers 16 residues. V trimming: 6 bases; J trimming: 2 bases; junction bases outside the gene matches: 7. Cells stained for CD3, CD4, CD8, CD45RA and CD27 were sorted into four subsets.

This chain joins TRBV12-3 or TRBV12-4 and TRBJ2-3, with TRBD2 matching over 11 bases. The sequenced sample consisted of central memory CD4+ T cells from blood. The receptor was isolated from a human donor in good health. The CDR3 loop is CASSRTSGFTTDTQYF. CDR3 nucleotide sequence: TGTGCCAGCAGCCGGACTAGCGGGTTTACCACAGATACGCAGTATTTT.